This T cell receptor (beta chain) appears in the sequencing data of a study of CD8 T cells in Susac syndrome. Random hexamers were used to reverse transcribe an amount of about 0.45 to 1 ug RNA. Using its own MiXCR run on the immunoSEQ multiplex PCR reads, TCRdb lists one record per CDR3 protein. The profile shows about 190,000 distinct CDR3 sequences, 85% to 95% of them singletons. Sequencing of TCR beta was performed on blood CD8+ and CD4+ T cells. Purification of the CD8+ and CD4+ T cells relied on negative isolation, and TEMRA cells underwent FACS enrichment. This CDR3 region has 17 residues. Germline V gives CDR1 MGHRA, CDR2 YSYEKL. The germline V and J ends were trimmed by 0 bases and 6 bases, with 18 bases remaining between them.

The sequenced sample consisted of CD4+ T cells from PBMCs. This chain uses TRBV4-1 with TRBJ2-1, with TRBD2 as a possible D gene (6 bases). The receptor was derived from a human donor in good health. Here the CDR3 reads CASSQDRPGGVINEQFF. DNA of the CDR3: TGCGCCAGCAGCCAAGATCGACCAGGCGGGGTTATCAATGAGCAGTTCTTC.